This T cell receptor (beta chain) is from a study of cytomegalovirus exposure and HLA in healthy donors. The primer mix had 60 Vbeta and 13 Jbeta primers. Some clones are missing from TCRdb's copy, which holds only in-frame ones; the method was immunoSEQ multiplex PCR. The sample lists about 190,000 clones, around 84% occurring once. For this clone: Its matching antigen is unknown.

In germline, CDR1 is SGHRS, CDR2 YFSETQ. There are 17 residues in the CDR3. Germline trimming cut 3 bases from V and 3 bases from J; bases unmatched to any gene: 10. Study-level findings and limits: Available immune exposure information covered CMV serostatus only. Despite most TCR sequences being rare, some public TCRs occurred in many donors. A prior analysis recorded that most TCR beta V segments were productive about 87% or about 30% of the time.

This TCR derives from a woman between 50 and 59 years old in good health and CMV-seropositive. The chain couples TRBV5-1 to TRBJ2-3, with TRBD1 matching 10 bases. The material sequenced was PBMCs. The CDR3 DNA reads TGCGCCAGCAGCTCCCGTCCGGGACAGGGGCCAACAGATACGCAGTATTTT. Encoded protein: CASSSRPGQGPTDTQYF.